The next 15 T cell receptor beta chains were all read from a single sample in a study of shared clonotypes between healthy human individuals. Only in-frame clones appear in the TCRdb table, and some are missing; sequencing was by immunoSEQ multiplex PCR. The sample has 2 million to 2.5 million clones, 93% seen once. Material for sequencing was naive CD4+ T cells from PBMCs. Noted subset: CD45RA+ positively selected. These TCRs come from a man younger than 35 in good health. Some clones in this sample may be carry-over from other donors' samples.

The chain uses TRBV28 and TRBJ1-2; 7 bases align to TRBD1. The CDR3 consists of 13 residues. The germline V gene encodes CDR1 MDHEN and CDR2 SYDVKM. Unmatched junction bases numbered 8, after V lost 7 bases and J lost 6 bases. In nucleotides, the CDR3 is TGTGCCAGCACTACTGGACAGGTCCATGGCTACACCTTC. Amino acids: CASTTGQVHGYTF.

V and J are TRBV9 and TRBJ2-2; D ambiguous. The V and J ends lost 4 bases and 4 bases respectively, with 14 bases between them. Germline V gene sequence: CDR1 SGDLS, CDR2 YYNGEE. The CDR3 runs 15 residues. CDR3 sequence: CASSPSSWVTGELFF. CDR3 sequence (DNA): TGTGCCAGCAGCCCAAGCTCGTGGGTCACCGGGGAGCTGTTTTTT. The full variable domain, with the rest looked up from reference TRBV9 and TRBJ2-2, is DSGVTQTPKHLITATGQRVTLRCSPRSGDLSVYWYQQSLDQGLQFLIQYYNGEERAKGNILERFSAQQFPDLHSELNLSSLELGDSALYFCASSPSSWVTGELFFGEGSRLTVL.

The V gene is TRBV19, the J gene TRBJ1-4, with 8 nucleotides matching TRBD1. CDR1 and CDR2 from the germline V gene are LNHDA and SQIVND (reference sequence). CDR3 length: 13 residues. The V gene end was trimmed by 9 bases and the J gene end by 5 bases; junction bases not matched to a gene: 5. CDR3 sequence (DNA): TGTGCCAGCAGGACAGGGAGCAATGAAAAACTGTTTTTT. Its translation: CASRTGSNEKLFF.

For this clone: The sample carries other DNA sequences with the same CDR3. The genes are TRBV28 and TRBJ1-2; the match to TRBD1 covers 7 bases. The CDR3 consists of 13 residues. Germline V gene data show CDR1 as MDHEN and CDR2 as SYDVKM. V lost 6 bases to trimming and J lost 4 bases; unmatched junction nucleotides: 5. In nucleotides, the CDR3 is TGTGCCAGCAGCCTCCAGGGGGGCTATGGCTACACCTTC. Its translation: CASSLQGGYGYTF.

The gene calls are TRBV4-1 and TRBJ2-3; D is uncertain. Looked up from germline, CDR1 is MGHRA and CDR2 is YSYEKL. The CDR3 has 14 amino acids. Trimming removed 4 bases at V and 4 bases at J, with 12 bases between. The CDR3 coding sequence is TGCGCCAGCAGCCCTATGAACAACCCAGATACGCAGTATTTT. Residues: CASSPMNNPDTQYF.

The J gene is TRBJ2-5, the V gene TRBV7-9, with a weak D call TRBD2 (6 bases). Germline CDR1 reads SEHNR; CDR2 reads FQNEAQ (reference sequence). This CDR3 contains 13 residues. V lost 10 bases, J lost 4 bases, and 16 bases lay in between. The CDR3 protein is CAIRREIGETQYF. As DNA, the CDR3 is TGTGCCATCCGACGGGAGATTGGAGAGACCCAGTACTTC.

With respect to this clone: Within the sample, other DNA sequences also encode this same CDR3. The V gene is TRBV28, the J gene TRBJ2-3, with D possibly being TRBD2 (6 bases). The V and J ends lost 2 bases and 0 bases respectively, with 9 bases between them. In germline, CDR1 is MDHEN, CDR2 SYDVKM. This CDR3 has 15 residues. The CDR3 coding sequence is TGTGCCAGCAGTTTACCGGGACTGAGCACAGATACGCAGTATTTT. The encoded protein is CASSLPGLSTDTQYF.

CDR3 sequence reads: CASSLWGRSSYNSPLHF. The CDR3 DNA follows: TGTGCCAGCAGTTTATGGGGCCGGAGCTCCTATAATTCACCCCTCCACTTT. The V gene is TRBV28, the J gene TRBJ1-6; D is undetermined. Germline CDR1 and CDR2: MDHEN and SYDVKM. V was shortened by 0 bases and J by 0 bases, with 9 bases between the two germline ends. The length of the CDR3 is 17 residues.

V is TRBV5-6 and J is TRBJ2-4, with D perhaps matching TRBD2 (6 bases). Germline V gives CDR1 SGHDT, CDR2 YYEEEE. The V end lost 2 bases, the J end lost 4 bases, and 10 bases lay between the germline ends. The CDR3 has 14 amino acids. The CDR3 sequence is CASSLPGVKNIQYF. CDR3 nucleotide sequence: TGTGCCAGCAGCTTACCGGGAGTTAAAAACATTCAGTACTTC.

The sample holds one count of this clone. This sequence joins TRBV7-6 and TRBJ1-4; possible D gene TRBD1, 6 bases. Germline CDR1 reads SGHVS; CDR2 reads FNYEAQ. The CDR3 is 16 residues long. V was shortened by 5 bases and J by 2 bases, with 15 bases between the two germline ends. CDR3 protein: CASSAITGPTNEKLFF. The CDR3 nucleotides are TGTGCCAGCAGCGCAATTACAGGGCCCACTAATGAAAAACTGTTTTTT.

For the CDR3, the DNA is TGTGCCAGCAGTTCGCAGCCCCGCACAGGGTGGGGTGGGGAGACCCAGTACTTC. Amino acid sequence: CASSSQPRTGWGGETQYF. The chain uses TRBV28 and TRBJ2-5; TRBD1 might be the D (6 bases). The germline V and J ends were trimmed by 4 bases and 5 bases, with 26 bases remaining between them. Germline V gene sequence: CDR1 MDHEN, CDR2 SYDVKM. The CDR3 is 18 amino acids.

CDR3 amino acids: CASKRGGEGNQPQHF. CDR3 nucleotide sequence: TGTGCCAGTAAAAGGGGCGGTGAGGGCAATCAGCCCCAGCATTTT. This chain joins TRBV19 and TRBJ1-5; D perhaps matches TRBD1 (5 bases). Trimming left V 7 bases short and J 2 bases short, with 15 bases between. Germline assignment: CDR1 LNHDA and CDR2 SQIVND (reference sequence). This CDR3 is built from 15 residues.

This chain links TRBV5-1 with TRBJ2-7; 9 positions agree with TRBD2. This CDR3 region has 19 residues. From germline, CDR1 is SGHRS and CDR2 YFSETQ. V dropped 4 bases and J dropped 7; count of bases not matched to a gene: 24. In nucleotides, the CDR3 is TGCGCCAGCAGCCCCGAGGGCCCTCGAGTTAGCGGGAGACTTAGGGAGCAGTACTTC. It translates to CASSPEGPRVSGRLREQYF.

The genes are TRBV10-3 and TRBJ2-1; TRBD2 matches 10 bases. CDR1 is ENHRY, CDR2 SYGVKD, per germline. With 7 bases clipped from V and 7 bases from J, the junction kept 10 bases outside the gene matches. This CDR3 region has 15 residues. CDR3 nucleotides: TGTGCCATCATGCGGTCTAGCGGGAGTGGTAATGAGCAGTTCTTC. It codes for CAIMRSSGSGNEQFF.

The chain couples TRBV18 to TRBJ1-1; D is uncertain. Germline CDR1 KGHSH, CDR2 LQKENI. Trimming took off 4 bases at V and 5 bases at J, with 17 bases between the two ends. CDR3 length: 15 amino acids. The CDR3, as DNA: TGTGCCAGCTCACTTACGGGCCTACCGGAGACTGAAGCTTTCTTT. Residues: CASSLTGLPETEAFF.